These T cell receptor beta chains were read from a single sample in a study of blood T cell repertoires in COVID-19. Method: immunoSEQ multiplex PCR; TCRdb's copy keeps in-frame clones and lacks some. In the table there are some 31,000 clones, about 88% of which are singletons. The sequenced material came from peripheral blood. These receptors were taken from a man in his 70s with active COVID-19. Each CDR3 is given with its conserved first and last residue. The D gene is left open where the match is weak. Clone size is not always given. Where it is, it says once, few, many or a class for expanded clones.

v_call: TRBV10-2; j_call: TRBJ2-7; clone_size: NA; d_call: TRBD1; cdr3_aa: CASRWTGGPYEQYF; cdr3_nt: TGCGCCAGCAGATGGACAGGGGGACCCTACGAGCAGTACTTC
v_call: TRBV5-1; j_call: TRBJ1-2; clone_size: NA; d_call: NA; cdr3_aa: CASSFTDRRQVIYGYTF; cdr3_nt: TGCGCCAGCAGCTTCACAGACAGACGACAGGTCATCTATGGCTACACCTTC
v_call: TRBV28; j_call: TRBJ2-7; clone_size: NA; d_call: TRBD1; cdr3_aa: CASSPGQGYAGSYEQYF; cdr3_nt: TGTGCCAGCAGTCCGGGACAGGGCTACGCGGGTTCCTACGAGCAGTACTTC
v_call: TRBV6-5; j_call: TRBJ2-7; clone_size: NA; d_call: NA; cdr3_aa: CASSFSIQDYEQYF; cdr3_nt: TGTGCCAGCAGTTTCTCCATACAGGATTACGAGCAGTACTTC
v_call: TRBV27; j_call: TRBJ2-2; clone_size: once; d_call: TRBD2; cdr3_aa: CASTTREGGGTGELFF; cdr3_nt: TGTGCCAGCACTACCAGGGAGGGCGGGGGCACCGGGGAGCTGTTTTTT
v_call: TRBV7-2; j_call: TRBJ1-5; clone_size: NA; d_call: NA; cdr3_aa: CASSPGQGQPQHF; cdr3_nt: TGTGCCAGCAGTCCGGGACAAGGGCAGCCCCAGCATTTT
v_call: TRBV5-1; j_call: TRBJ2-7; clone_size: NA; d_call: TRBD2; cdr3_aa: CASSLAFTSGSYEQYF; cdr3_nt: TGCGCCAGCAGCTTGGCCTTTACTAGCGGGTCCTACGAGCAGTACTTC
v_call: TRBV5-1; j_call: TRBJ1-6; clone_size: NA; d_call: NA; cdr3_aa: CASSWTVNSPLHF; cdr3_nt: TGCGCCAGCAGTTGGACAGTCAATTCACCCCTCCACTTT
v_call: TRBV2; j_call: TRBJ2-5; clone_size: NA; d_call: NA; cdr3_aa: CASSLGERETQYF; cdr3_nt: TGTGCCAGCAGTCTAGGGGAACGAGAGACCCAGTACTTC
v_call: TRBV5-6; j_call: TRBJ1-2; clone_size: once; d_call: TRBD1; cdr3_aa: CASSSPGGSRGYTF; cdr3_nt: TGTGCCAGCAGCTCCCCAGGGGGTTCGCGTGGCTACACCTTC